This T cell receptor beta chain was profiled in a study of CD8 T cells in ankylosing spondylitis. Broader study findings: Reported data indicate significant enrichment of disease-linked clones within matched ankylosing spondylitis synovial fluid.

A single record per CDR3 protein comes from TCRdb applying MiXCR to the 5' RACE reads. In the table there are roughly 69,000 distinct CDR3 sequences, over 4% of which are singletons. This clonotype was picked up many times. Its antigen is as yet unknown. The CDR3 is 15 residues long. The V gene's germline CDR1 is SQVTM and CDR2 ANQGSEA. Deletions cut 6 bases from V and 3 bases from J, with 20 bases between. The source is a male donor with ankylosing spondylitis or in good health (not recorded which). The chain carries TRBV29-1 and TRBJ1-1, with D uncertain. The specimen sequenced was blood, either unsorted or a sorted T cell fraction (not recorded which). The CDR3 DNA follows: TGCAGCGTGGACCCCACTTTGGGCCCGGACACTGAAGCTTTCTTT. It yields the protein CSVDPTLGPDTEAFF.